This TCR beta chain comes out of a study of technical replicates of blood from a handful of donors. This table comes from immunoSEQ multiplex PCR, and its TCRdb copy is limited to in-frame clones, with some not included. There are about 80,000 clones in the sample; 91% occur only once, and around 0.37% lies in the top ten. The sample was T cells isolated from PBMCs. The clonotype comes from a human donor in good health.

The CDR3 DNA sequence: TGCGCCAGCAGCCCCCGGGACTACCCCTCCTACGAGCAGTACTTC. This sequence encodes CASSPRDYPSYEQYF. This chain connects TRBV5-1 to TRBJ2-7; the match to TRBD2 covers 7 bases. Trimming took 4 bases from V and 0 from J; bases not matched to a gene: 7. The CDR3 sequence is 15 residues long. The germline V gene has CDR1 SGHRS and CDR2 YFSETQ.